This T cell receptor (beta chain) was recovered during a study of identical twins. Overall study results and limits: In beta out-of-frame sequences, the excess sharing between twins was weaker. Out-of-frame TCR alpha sharing in monozygotic twins exceeded recombination model predictions. Zero-insertion analyses might be partly confounded by invariant T cells like MAIT and iNKT.

A universal primer site was incorporated via template switching, and the cDNA contained unique molecular identifiers. One entry per CDR3 protein, called by TCRdb with MiXCR from the 5' RACE reads. This table has approximately 690,000 distinct CDR3 sequences, 6% to 6.5% appearing once. This clonotype was counted at least ten times. The antigen remains undetermined. J lost 4 bases, V lost 3 bases, and 12 bases had no gene match. The CDR3 covers 18 residues. Germline loops: CDR1 KGHDR, CDR2 SFDVKD. Sequencing input: naive T cells sorted from blood. The chain employs TRBV24-1 and TRBJ2-1, with 9 nucleotides matching TRBD2. This clonotype was obtained from a man aged 18-30 years in good health. CDR3 DNA: TGTGCCACCAGTGATCAAAAACCGGGACTAGCAGCTTACAATGAGCAGTTCTTC. This codes for CATSDQKPGLAAYNEQFF.